This T cell receptor beta chain is drawn from a study of naive and memory T cell subsets (dated by TCRdb to about 2017). Broadly, across the study: An open-source, UMI-based TCR alpha and beta sequencing pipeline was applied to sorted naive and memory peripheral blood T cell subsets. RNA was DNase-treated and reverse transcribed with TCR constant-region primers, mostly using SuperScript III. IgG serology results and the functional CMV T cell responses were in complete agreement. The full study reports these points: In both CD4 and CD8 cells, the Gini index increased while Shannon and inverse Simpson diversity decreased from naive through CM, EM and EMRA. A clonotype was defined as a single alpha or beta chain sequence rather than as a paired alpha/beta receptor. TCR abundance followed a power law with an exponent that was different for naive and memory subsets but consistent across the three individuals. The repertoire findings for the naive and memory subsets could not be validated against a ground truth, as none was available. Once error correction was done, more than 90% of naive TCR sequences showed up just once, which made the naive abundance distributions much steeper than those of the memory subsets. RNA-based TCR counts may be affected by expression changes linked to T cell activation and differentiation.

This clonotype turned up a few times. The target of this receptor is not known. No clone much larger than this one lies a single base away; base qualities are absent. V is pruned by 6 bases and J by 5 bases, leaving 11 bases of the junction without a gene match. The CDR3 sequence holds 16 residues, the cysteine and phenylalanine included. Left in the record is the CDR3 DNA by itself, 48 bases read in frame from the first base. From the second PCR step on, the TCR alpha and beta chain libraries were amplified in separate reactions. CMV status of each donor was established by measuring IFNgamma production from CD4+ T cells after fresh PBMCs were stimulated overnight with CMV viral lysate. CD4 T cells were positively selected with Miltenyi beads, followed by positive selection of CD8 T cells from the CD4-negative fraction. Cells were stained for CD3, CD4, CD8, CD45RA, CD27 and a live/dead dye and were sorted on a BD Aria II into four subsets based on CD45RA and CD27. A few healthy volunteers provided blood, and the blood of each volunteer was split into CD4 and CD8 T cells and then into four differentiation subsets. Approximately 120 ml of peripheral blood was drawn per donor, and PBMC were isolated by Ficoll-Paque PLUS density-gradient centrifugation. The sorted cells were lysed in RLT buffer, after which RNA was extracted using a Qiagen RNeasy kit and kept at -80 degrees C.

The library relied on UMI-ligation and nested PCR. The beta constant-region primer consisted of an equimolar mixture of two oligonucleotides that together covered TRBC1 and TRBC2. A single-stranded oligonucleotide bearing the SP2 primer plus a 12-nucleotide UMI was ligated onto the 3' end of the cDNA by T4 RNA ligase 1. Four rounds of PCR, combining the SP2 primer with nested alpha and beta constant-region primers, were used to amplify the ligated cDNA. The ligation reaction was kept at 16 degrees C for roughly 18-24 hours. PCR2 was usually performed as a SYBR Green qPCR and halted at a preset threshold so that over-amplification would not occur. Agencourt AMPure XP magnetic beads were used for all purifications after the first. Library quantification was done by Qubit, followed by a TapeStation check on which the main peak was expected at around 650 bp. Pooled libraries were sequenced on an Illumina MiSeq using v2 2x251 paired-end kits, and typically roughly 0.95-2.1 million reads were obtained per sample. Each sample library was pooled at approximately 3.6 nM, and roughly 5-7.5% PhiX was included to improve cluster recognition. Regarding the original processing steps: V and J genes were assigned to Demultiplexor-processed FASTQ reads by Decombinator through tag matching, with a single base-pair mismatch being allowed. By using UMIs, Collapsinator corrected both sequencing errors and the frequency errors caused by PCR heterogeneity. TCRs were translated and CDR3s were extracted from the conserved cysteine to the FGXG phenylalanine by CDR3Translator, with non-productive sequences being flagged. Repertoires were subsampled to equal numbers of UMI-defined TCRs before Gini, Shannon entropy and inverse Simpson indices were calculated. Clonotype abundance distributions were fitted to a power law by maximum likelihood within the linear range. On one naive CD8 sample, the pipeline and MIGEC gave similar UMI counts, unique TCR numbers and clonal distributions. The repertoires were searched for 5,500 to 8,000 CMV-associated CDR3 sequences that had been compiled from VDJdb and a published dataset. The public reads were quality trimmed at Q25 with fastp and then assembled into clones with MiXCR by TCRdb, keeping productive beta chains. Rows with a matching CDR3 protein are joined into one entry that keeps the most common DNA and genes. Clone size and V and J calls follow TCRdb, not the original study. The table for this sample lists some 87,000 distinct CDR3 sequences; roughly 7.3% of them were counted only once. The ten largest clones capture 1.6% of the sample.

The sample consisted of central memory CD4+ T cells from blood. The meaning of the sample's cell subset or site label: central memory, CD45RA- CD27+. The chain is encoded by TRBV12-3 or TRBV12-4 joined to TRBJ2-1; TRBD2 matches 9 bases in the middle. This receptor was taken from a human donor in good health. At the DNA level, the sequence is TGTGCCAGCAGCCCTCTTACTAGCGGGTTCAACAATGAGCAGTTCTTC. It encodes CASSPLTSGFNNEQFF.